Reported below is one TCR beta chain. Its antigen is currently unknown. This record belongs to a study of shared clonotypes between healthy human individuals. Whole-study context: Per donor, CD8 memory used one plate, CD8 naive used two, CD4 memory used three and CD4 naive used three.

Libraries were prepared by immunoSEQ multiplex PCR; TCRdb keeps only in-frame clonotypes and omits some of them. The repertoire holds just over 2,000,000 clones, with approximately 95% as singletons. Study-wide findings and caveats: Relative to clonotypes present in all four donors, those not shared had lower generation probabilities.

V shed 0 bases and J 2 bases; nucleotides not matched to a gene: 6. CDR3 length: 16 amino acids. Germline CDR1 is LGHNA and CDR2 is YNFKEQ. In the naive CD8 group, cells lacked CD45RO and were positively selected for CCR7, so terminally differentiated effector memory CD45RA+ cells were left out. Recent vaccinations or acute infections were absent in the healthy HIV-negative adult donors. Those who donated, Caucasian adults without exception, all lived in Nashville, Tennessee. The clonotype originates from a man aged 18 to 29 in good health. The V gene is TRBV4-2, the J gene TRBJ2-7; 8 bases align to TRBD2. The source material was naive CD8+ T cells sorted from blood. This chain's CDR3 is CASSQDFFSGAYEQYF. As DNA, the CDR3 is TGTGCCAGCAGCCAAGATTTCTTTAGCGGGGCCTACGAGCAGTACTTC.